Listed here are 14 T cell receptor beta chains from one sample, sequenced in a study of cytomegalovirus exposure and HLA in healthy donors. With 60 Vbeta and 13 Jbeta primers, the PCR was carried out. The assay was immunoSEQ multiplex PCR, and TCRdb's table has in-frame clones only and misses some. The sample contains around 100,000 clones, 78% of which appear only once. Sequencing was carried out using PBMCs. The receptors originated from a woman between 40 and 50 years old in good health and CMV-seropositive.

DNA of the CDR3: TGTGCCACCTATCCGGGACAGAGCACAGATACGCAGTATTTT. Its protein product is CATYPGQSTDTQYF. The chain employs TRBV28 and TRBJ2-3; 7 bases map to TRBD1. Germline CDR1 and CDR2: MDHEN and SYDVKM. The ends lost 10 bases at V and 0 bases at J; junction bases unmatched: 7. The CDR3 loop spans 14 amino acids.

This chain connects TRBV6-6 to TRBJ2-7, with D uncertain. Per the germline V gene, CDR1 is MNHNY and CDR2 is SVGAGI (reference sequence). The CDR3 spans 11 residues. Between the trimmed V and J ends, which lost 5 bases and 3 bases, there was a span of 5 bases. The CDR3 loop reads CASSPRYEQYF. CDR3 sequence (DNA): TGTGCCAGCAGTCCCCGCTACGAGCAGTACTTC.

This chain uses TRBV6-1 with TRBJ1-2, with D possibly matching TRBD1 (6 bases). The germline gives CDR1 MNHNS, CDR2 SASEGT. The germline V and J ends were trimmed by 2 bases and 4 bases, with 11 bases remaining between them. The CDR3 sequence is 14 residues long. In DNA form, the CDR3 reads TGTGCCAGCAGTGAATCGGGGGGCGTCTATGGCTACACCTTC. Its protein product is CASSESGGVYGYTF.

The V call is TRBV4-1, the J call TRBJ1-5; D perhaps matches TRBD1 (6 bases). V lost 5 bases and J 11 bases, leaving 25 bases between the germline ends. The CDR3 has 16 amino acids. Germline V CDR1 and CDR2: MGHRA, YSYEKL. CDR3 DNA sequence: TGCGCCAGCAGCTCAAATCGGGGGGGCTCCTCAGAGGCCCAGCATTTT. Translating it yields CASSSNRGGSSEAQHF.

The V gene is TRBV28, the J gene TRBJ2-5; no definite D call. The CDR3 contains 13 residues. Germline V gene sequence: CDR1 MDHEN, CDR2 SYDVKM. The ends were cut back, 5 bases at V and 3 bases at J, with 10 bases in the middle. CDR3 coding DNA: TGTGCCAGCAGTGAGACTGGTAAAGAGACCCAGTACTTC. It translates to CASSETGKETQYF.

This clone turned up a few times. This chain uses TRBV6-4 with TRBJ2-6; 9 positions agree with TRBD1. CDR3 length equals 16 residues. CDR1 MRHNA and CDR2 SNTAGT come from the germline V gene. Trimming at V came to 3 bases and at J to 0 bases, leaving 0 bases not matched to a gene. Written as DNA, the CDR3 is TGTGCCAGCAGTGAGACAGGGGGCTCTGGGGCCAACGTCCTGACTTTC. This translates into CASSETGGSGANVLTF.

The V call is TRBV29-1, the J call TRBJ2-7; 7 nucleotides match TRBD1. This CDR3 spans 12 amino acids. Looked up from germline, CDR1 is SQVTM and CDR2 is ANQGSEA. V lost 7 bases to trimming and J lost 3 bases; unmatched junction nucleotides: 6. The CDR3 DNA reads TGCAGCGCGGGGACAGCCAACTACGAGCAGTACTTC. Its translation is CSAGTANYEQYF.

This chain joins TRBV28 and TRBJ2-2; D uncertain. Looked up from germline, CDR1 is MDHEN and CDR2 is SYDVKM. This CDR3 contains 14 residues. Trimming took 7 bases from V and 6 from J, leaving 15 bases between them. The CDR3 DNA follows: TGTGCCAGCACCCTCGATGAGTTGCCCGGGGAGCTGTTTTTT. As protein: CASTLDELPGELFF.

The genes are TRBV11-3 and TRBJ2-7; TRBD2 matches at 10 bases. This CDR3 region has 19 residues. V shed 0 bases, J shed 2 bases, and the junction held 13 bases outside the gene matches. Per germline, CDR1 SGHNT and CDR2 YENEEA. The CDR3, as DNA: TGTGCCAGCAGCTTAGATCGGGCTAGCGGGAGTGGTAGTCCCTACGAGCAGTACTTC. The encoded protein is CASSLDRASGSGSPYEQYF.

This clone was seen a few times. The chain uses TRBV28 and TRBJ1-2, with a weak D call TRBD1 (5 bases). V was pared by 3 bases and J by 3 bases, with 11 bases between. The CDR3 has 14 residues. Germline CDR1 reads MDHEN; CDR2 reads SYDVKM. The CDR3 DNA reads TGTGCCAGCAGTTTGGGGACTGGGGACTATGGCTACACCTTC. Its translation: CASSLGTGDYGYTF.

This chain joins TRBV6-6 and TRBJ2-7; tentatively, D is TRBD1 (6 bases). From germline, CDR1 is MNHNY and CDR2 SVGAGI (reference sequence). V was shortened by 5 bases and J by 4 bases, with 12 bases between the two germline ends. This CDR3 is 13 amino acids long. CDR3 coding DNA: TGTGCCAGCAGTACAGGACAGAAGTACGAGCAGTACTTC. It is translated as CASSTGQKYEQYF.

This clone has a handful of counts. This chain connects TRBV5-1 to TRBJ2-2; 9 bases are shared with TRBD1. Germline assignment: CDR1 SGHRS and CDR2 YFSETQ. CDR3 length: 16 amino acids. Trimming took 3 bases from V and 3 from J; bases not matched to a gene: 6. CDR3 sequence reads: CASSWTGDKDTGELFF. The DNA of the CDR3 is TGCGCCAGCAGCTGGACAGGGGATAAGGACACCGGGGAGCTGTTTTTT.

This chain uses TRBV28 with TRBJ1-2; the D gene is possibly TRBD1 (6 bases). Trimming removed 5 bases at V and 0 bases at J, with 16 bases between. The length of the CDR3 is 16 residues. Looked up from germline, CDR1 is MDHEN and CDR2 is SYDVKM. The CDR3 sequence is CASSGQWISSNYGYTF. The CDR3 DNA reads TGTGCCAGCAGTGGACAGTGGATTTCTTCTAACTATGGCTACACCTTC.

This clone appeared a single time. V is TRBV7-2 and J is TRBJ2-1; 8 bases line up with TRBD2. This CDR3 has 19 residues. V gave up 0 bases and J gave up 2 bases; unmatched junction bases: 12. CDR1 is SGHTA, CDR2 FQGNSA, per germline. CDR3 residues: CASSLAYGLAPPAYNEQFF. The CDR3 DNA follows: TGTGCCAGCAGCTTAGCGTATGGACTAGCCCCTCCCGCCTACAATGAGCAGTTCTTC.